This T cell receptor beta chain derives from a study of spatial heterogeneity in lung cancer. General study points: Expanded tumor TCRs that were ubiquitous appeared in blood more at resection than follow-up.

Trimming removed 4 bases from V and 4 bases from J, with 17 bases in between. This CDR3 has 16 amino acids. Germline V gene sequence: CDR1 SGHAT, CDR2 FQNNGV. In its sample, this clonotype was seen a few times. What it binds is unknown. Indicated time point: blood at routine non-recurrence follow-up after resection. MiXCR, run by TCRdb on the 5' RACE reads, gives a single entry per CDR3 protein. The table lists 100,000 to 120,000 distinct CDR3 sequences, 9.5% to 14% of them singletons, with roughly a quarter in the top ten. The sequences come from PBMCs, collected at follow-up. The sequence was obtained from a female donor with early-stage non-small cell lung cancer. The chain links TRBV11-2 to TRBJ2-1; maybe TRBD2 (8 bases). The CDR3 loop reads CASSSYREGAYNEQFF. The CDR3 DNA is TGTGCCAGCAGCTCCTATCGGGAGGGGGCTTACAATGAGCAGTTCTTC.